The next 13 T cell receptor beta chains were all read from a single sample in a study of PD-1 blockade in classical Hodgkin lymphoma. Described time point: cycle 4 day 1 (C4D1), after less than seven weeks of nivolumab. Following autologous stem cell transplantation, relapse occurred in every patient, and exposure to brentuximab vedotin varied. The method was immunoSEQ multiplex PCR; TCRdb's version includes in-frame clones alone and lacks a portion of them. The table records some 58,000 clones, just over 90% of them present only once. This sample comprised peripheral blood mononuclear cells (PBMCs), obtained before the fourth cycle of nivolumab. The receptors originated from a human donor with classical Hodgkin lymphoma.

The chain links TRBV6-5 to TRBJ1-4; D gene ambiguous. The CDR3 runs 14 residues. Germline V gene lookup returns CDR1 MNHEY and CDR2 SVGAGI. Trimming took 2 bases from V and 8 from J, leaving 12 bases between them. Here the CDR3 reads CASSYLTTGEKLFF. CDR3 bases: TGTGCCAGCAGTTACCTCACAACGGGGGAAAAACTGTTTTTT.

The rearrangement joins TRBV29-1 to TRBJ2-7, with TRBD2 as a possible D gene (5 bases). Trimming removed 6 bases from V and 4 bases from J, with 25 bases in between. The CDR3 loop spans 16 amino acids. Germline CDR1 SQVTM, CDR2 ANQGSEA. CDR3 nucleotides: TGCAGCGTGGCTGACCATATCGGGCCCAGGACTTACGAGCAGTACTTC. It translates to CSVADHIGPRTYEQYF.

The chain couples TRBV4-2 to TRBJ2-2; no clear D gene. The CDR3 is 15 amino acids. Germline V gene lookup returns CDR1 LGHNA and CDR2 YNFKEQ. Trimming pared 0 bases from V and 4 bases from J, leaving 9 bases between. The CDR3 here is CASSQEPPGTGELFF. The CDR3 DNA sequence: TGTGCCAGCAGCCAAGAGCCCCCGGGCACCGGGGAGCTGTTTTTT.

The chain carries TRBV7-7 and TRBJ2-5, with D perhaps given as TRBD1 or TRBD2 (5 bases each). The germline V gene encodes CDR1 SSHAT and CDR2 FNYEAQ (reference sequence). The CDR3 runs to 13 residues. Deletions cut 2 bases from V and 5 bases from J, with 9 bases between. The CDR3 nucleotides are TGTGCCAGCAGCTTACTGGGGGTGGAGACCCAGTACTTC. This translates into CASSLLGVETQYF.

CDR3 protein: CASSLIGTSGTHEQYF. CDR3 DNA sequence: TGTGCCAGCAGCTTAATTGGGACTAGCGGGACTCACGAGCAGTACTTC. The chain couples TRBV5-4 to TRBJ2-7; 13 bases fit TRBD2. The V and J ends lost 2 bases and 5 bases, in that order; junction bases with no gene match: 7. This CDR3 contains 16 residues. CDR1 is SGHNT and CDR2 is YYREEE in the germline V gene (reference sequence).

This clone came up once. This chain uses TRBV6-1 with TRBJ2-7, with D tentatively TRBD2 (5 bases). The CDR3 extends over 15 amino acids. Germline values: CDR1 MNHNS, CDR2 SASEGT. Trimming removed 0 bases from V and 6 bases from J, with 15 bases in between. CDR3 in amino acids: CASSEASFSRGEQYF. CDR3 DNA sequence: TGTGCCAGCAGTGAAGCGTCCTTTAGCCGGGGCGAGCAGTACTTC.

This clone is a singleton in its sample. The chain uses TRBV7-8 and TRBJ2-1, with D maybe TRBD2 (6 bases). This CDR3 is built from 16 residues. Trimming left V 1 base short and J 2 bases short, with 12 bases between. The germline V gene has CDR1 SGHVS and CDR2 FQNEAQ. As DNA, the CDR3 is TGTGCCAGCAGCTTAGTACGGGGGTGGGCCTACAATGAGCAGTTCTTC. It is translated as CASSLVRGWAYNEQFF.

The genes are TRBV4-1 and TRBJ1-1; no firm D call. The CDR3 has 13 residues. CDR1 is MGHRA and CDR2 is YSYEKL in the germline V gene. V dropped 4 bases and J dropped 0 bases, with 6 bases sitting between them. CDR3 region: CASSRSVNTEAFF. In DNA form, the CDR3 reads TGCGCCAGCAGCCGATCGGTGAACACTGAAGCTTTCTTT.

V is TRBV28 and J is TRBJ1-5; D might be TRBD1 (5 bases). This CDR3 region has 12 residues. Trimming stripped 4 bases from V and 7 bases from J, with 8 bases between. From germline, CDR1 is MDHEN and CDR2 SYDVKM. DNA of the CDR3: TGTGCCAGCAGTTCTCAGGGCCAGCCCCAGCATTTT. This translates into CASSSQGQPQHF.

The J gene is TRBJ2-3, the V gene TRBV9, with D perhaps given as TRBD1 or TRBD2 (6 bases each). The germline V gene encodes CDR1 SGDLS and CDR2 YYNGEE. V was trimmed by 0 bases and J by 0 bases, leaving 14 bases between them. The CDR3 loop spans 17 amino acids. The CDR3 DNA reads as TGTGCCAGCAGCGTAGAAGATTGGGGGGCAAGCACAGATACGCAGTATTTT. Protein sequence: CASSVEDWGASTDTQYF.

The CDR3 nucleotides read TGTGCCAGCAGAAGCCCTACCGATGGCCAAGAGACCCAGTACTTC. Its protein product is CASRSPTDGQETQYF. This rearrangement joins TRBV27 to TRBJ2-5; D gene unclear. The CDR3 consists of 15 residues. Germline CDR1 and CDR2: MNHEY and SMNVEV (reference sequence). V lost 6 bases, J lost 1 base, and 15 bases lay in between.

This chain links TRBV5-4 with TRBJ1-1; no reliable D call. The CDR3 consists of 13 residues. Per the germline V gene, CDR1 is SGHNT and CDR2 is YYREEE (reference sequence). V shed 2 bases and J shed 1 base, with 6 bases lying between them. The CDR3: CASSFYGNTEAFF. The CDR3 nucleotides read TGTGCCAGCAGCTTCTACGGGAACACTGAAGCTTTCTTT.

This sequence joins TRBV19 and TRBJ2-5; TRBD1 is a possible D gene (5 bases). Deletions cut 4 bases from V and 5 bases from J, with 11 bases between. Germline values: CDR1 LNHDA, CDR2 SQIVND (reference sequence). The CDR3 loop spans 13 amino acids. CDR3 sequence: CASSSPGLETQYF. The DNA of the CDR3 is TGTGCCAGTAGTAGCCCAGGGCTGGAGACCCAGTACTTC.